This entry lists 7 T cell receptor beta chains sequenced from one sample in a study of T cell responses to AZD1222 COVID-19 vaccine. Clones were read by immunoSEQ multiplex PCR, and TCRdb kept only the in-frame ones, dropping some. The table lists around 140,000 clones, 93% of them singletons. Source: peripheral blood, taken on day 0 of AZD1222 vaccination. All receptors come from an adult in good health.

This clone appeared a single time. The chain carries TRBV3-1 (or the pseudogene TRBV3-2) and TRBJ2-3; D remains ambiguous. CDR3 length: 14 residues. Germline-derived CDR1 and CDR2 are LGHDT and YNNKEL (reference sequence). Trimming removed 2 bases from V and 0 bases from J, with 6 bases in between. The CDR3 DNA sequence: TGTGCCAGCAGCCAAACCTCTAGCACAGATACGCAGTATTTT. Amino acids: CASSQTSSTDTQYF.

This chain links TRBV7-9 with TRBJ2-1, with 9 positions matching TRBD1. V shed 9 bases and J 1 base; nucleotides not matched to a gene: 7. The CDR3 runs to 15 residues. CDR1 and CDR2 (germline): SEHNR, FQNEAQ (reference sequence). CDR3 region: CASISTGGSYNEQFF. The CDR3 DNA reads as TGTGCCAGTATATCGACAGGGGGGTCCTACAATGAGCAGTTCTTC.

The V gene is TRBV19, the J gene TRBJ1-5; D is ambiguous. Between the trimmed V and J ends, which lost 10 bases and 5 bases, there was a span of 12 bases. This CDR3 region has 12 residues. Germline V gene sequence: CDR1 LNHDA, CDR2 SQIVND (reference sequence). The chain's CDR3 is CATGRRDQPQHF. In nucleotides, the CDR3 is TGTGCCACCGGACGGAGAGATCAGCCCCAGCATTTT.

The chain joins TRBV6-1 to TRBJ1-2; TRBD1 agrees at 7 bases. V lost 2 bases, J lost 8 bases, and 5 bases stayed unmatched. Germline CDR1 MNHNS, CDR2 SASEGT. CDR3 length: 13 residues. CDR3 sequence: CASSEYVQGGYTF. CDR3 in DNA: TGTGCCAGCAGTGAATACGTACAGGGGGGCTACACCTTC.

J is TRBJ2-7 and V is TRBV5-6; possible D gene TRBD2, 5 bases. The CDR3 spans 12 residues. The V end was cut by 1 base, the J end by 5 bases, with 7 bases between. CDR1 is SGHDT and CDR2 is YYEEEE in the germline V gene. The CDR3 region has the DNA TGTGCCAGCAGCTTGCTCGGGGACGAGCAGTACTTC. This sequence encodes CASSLLGDEQYF.

V is TRBV4-1 and J is TRBJ1-1, with 7 bases matching TRBD1. V shed 3 bases and J 1 base; nucleotides not matched to a gene: 5. Germline assignment: CDR1 MGHRA and CDR2 YSYEKL. The CDR3 is 15 amino acids. CDR3 amino acids: CASSHRQGRNTEAFF. The CDR3 bases are TGCGCCAGCAGCCACAGACAGGGTAGGAACACTGAAGCTTTCTTT.

In its sample, this clone was seen once. J is TRBJ1-2 and V is TRBV30, with TRBD1 matching 7 bases. V shed 2 bases, J shed 3 bases, and the junction held 0 bases outside the gene matches. Germline CDR1 is GTSNPN and CDR2 is SVGIG (reference sequence). The CDR3 has 12 residues. CDR3 amino acids: CAWSTGDYGYTF. Here the CDR3 DNA reads TGTGCCTGGAGTACAGGGGACTATGGCTACACCTTC.